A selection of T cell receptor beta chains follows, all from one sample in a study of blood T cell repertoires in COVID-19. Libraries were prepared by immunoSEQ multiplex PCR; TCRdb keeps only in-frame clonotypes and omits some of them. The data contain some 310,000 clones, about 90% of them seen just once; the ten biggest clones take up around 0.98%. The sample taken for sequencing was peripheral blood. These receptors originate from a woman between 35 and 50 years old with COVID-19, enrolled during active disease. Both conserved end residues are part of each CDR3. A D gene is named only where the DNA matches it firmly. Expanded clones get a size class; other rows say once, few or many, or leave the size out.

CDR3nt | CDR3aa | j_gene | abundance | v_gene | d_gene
TGTGCCAGCACGTACTTGGGCAGTTTTAATGAAAAACTGTTTTTT | CASTYLGSFNEKLFF | TRBJ1-4 | - | TRBV6-6 | -
TGTGCCAGCGGGGCACAGTTTGATGAAGCTTTCTTT | CASGAQFDEAFF | TRBJ1-1 | - | TRBV25-1 | -
TGTGCCAGTAGTACCGGGACAGGGTCCTACGAGCAGTACTTC | CASSTGTGSYEQYF | TRBJ2-7 | - | TRBV19 | TRBD1
TGTGCCAGTAGTATCCCGGGACAGGGACTTACAGACCCTAGATACTATGGCTACACCTTC | CASSIPGQGLTDPRYYGYTF | TRBJ1-2 | - | TRBV19 | TRBD1
TGTGCCAGCAGCCAGGGGGAGGGGAAGTTCTTC | CASSQGEGKFF | TRBJ2-1 | - | TRBV3-1/TRBV3-2 | TRBD2
TGTGCCAGCAGCTTAGTGGGGAGTGGATACAATGAGCAGTTCTTC | CASSLVGSGYNEQFF | TRBJ2-1 | - | TRBV7-2 | -
TGTGCCAGCAGCGGCGGCTGGCGGGAGAACACCGGGGAGCTGTTTTTT | CASSGGWRENTGELFF | TRBJ2-2 | - | TRBV9 | -
TGTGCCAGCAGTTTGGGCTTCGGGACAGGGGCGATGAACACTGAAGCTTTCTTT | CASSLGFGTGAMNTEAFF | TRBJ1-1 | - | TRBV28 | TRBD1
TGCGCCAGCAGCCAGGTTTTCGAAGGGGTGATTAACTATGGCTACACCTTC | CASSQVFEGVINYGYTF | TRBJ1-2 | - | TRBV4-3 | -
TGTGCCAGCAGCGTAATGGGACTAGCGGAAGAGACCCAGTACTTC | CASSVMGLAEETQYF | TRBJ2-5 | few | TRBV9 | TRBD2
TGTGCCAGCAGGCGCACGGGGAGCTCCTACGAGCAGTACTTC | CASRRTGSSYEQYF | TRBJ2-7 | - | TRBV3-1/TRBV3-2 | -
TGTGCCAGCAGCACGTACTATGGCTACACCTTC | CASSTYYGYTF | TRBJ1-2 | once | TRBV21-1 | -
TGTGCCAGCAGCCCAAGACAGGTGCTTGGAAACACCATATATTTT | CASSPRQVLGNTIYF | TRBJ1-3 | - | TRBV7-2 | -
TGTGCCAGCAGCTTTGGACAGAATCAGCCCCAGCATTTT | CASSFGQNQPQHF | TRBJ1-5 | - | TRBV11-1 | -
TGTGCCAGCAGCCCATGGACTAGCGGGAAACAAAATGAGCAGTTCTTC | CASSPWTSGKQNEQFF | TRBJ2-1 | - | TRBV11-3 | TRBD2
TGTGCCAGCAGCTTAGGGGGAGGGACTGGCTACACCTTC | CASSLGGGTGYTF | TRBJ1-2 | - | TRBV7-3 | -
TGTGCCAGCAGTGTCGAACGGAATGTAGCGGGGGGTAGGTTCTTC | CASSVERNVAGGRFF | TRBJ2-1 | - | TRBV2 | TRBD2
TGTGCCAGCAGCCAAGGACATGAGCCCCCCTACAATGAGCAGTTCTTC | CASSQGHEPPYNEQFF | TRBJ2-1 | - | TRBV3-1/TRBV3-2 | -
TGTGCCAGCAGCTCCGCTCCGAGGTCTGGGGCCAACGTCCTGACTTTC | CASSSAPRSGANVLTF | TRBJ2-6 | - | TRBV5-8 | -
TGTGCCAGTAGTACCCATCAACAGGGGGCGTTGATCTTC | CASSTHQQGALIF | TRBJ2-7 | - | TRBV19 | TRBD1
TGTGCCAGTAGTATAGTTCGGGGGAAAAACAATGAGCAGTTCTTC | CASSIVRGKNNEQFF | TRBJ2-1 | - | TRBV19 | -
TGCGCCAGCAGCCCCGGGCTCCTACAGGGGTCCTATAATTCACCCCTCCACTTT | CASSPGLLQGSYNSPLHF | TRBJ1-6 | few | TRBV4-1 | TRBD1
TGCGCCAGCAGCCAAGATCTGGTAGGGGCCACCAGCAACACTGAAGCTTTCTTT | CASSQDLVGATSNTEAFF | TRBJ1-1 | - | TRBV4-3 | -
TGTGCCTGGAGACCGGGACAGGGGCTAAGCTATGGCTACACCTTC | CAWRPGQGLSYGYTF | TRBJ1-2 | - | TRBV30 | TRBD1
TGTGCCAGCAGGCGGGGGTCTGAAGCTTTCTTT | CASRRGSEAFF | TRBJ1-1 | - | TRBV7-8 | -
TGTGCCAGCAGCTCTACGGGACAGTACAATCAGCCCCAGCATTTT | CASSSTGQYNQPQHF | TRBJ1-5 | once | TRBV7-6 | TRBD1
TGTGCCAGCAGTGAAGGGGCGGGAGAGGCCTTCAATGAGCAGTTCTTC | CASSEGAGEAFNEQFF | TRBJ2-1 | few | TRBV6-1 | TRBD2
TGCAGTGCTAGTGATTCAGAGGACTATGGCTACACCTTC | CSASDSEDYGYTF | TRBJ1-2 | - | TRBV20-1 | -
TGTGCCAGCAGCGTAGCTCCGGAGGCGGAAAAACTGTTTTTT | CASSVAPEAEKLFF | TRBJ1-4 | - | TRBV9 | -
TGCGCCAGCAGCTTGATCCCGGGACAGAATAGGAGACTAATTTACAATGAGCAGTTCTTC | CASSLIPGQNRRLIYNEQFF | TRBJ2-1 | - | TRBV5-1 | TRBD1
TGTGCCAGCAGTATATGGGGAGGAGCTGATGGCTACACCTTC | CASSIWGGADGYTF | TRBJ1-2 | - | TRBV2 | -
TGTGCCAGCAGCGTAGACTCAGGGTTCGACACTGAAGCTTTCTTT | CASSVDSGFDTEAFF | TRBJ1-1 | - | TRBV9 | -
TGTGCCAGCAGGCTCAGGGCCGTTGATAATTCACCCCTCCACTTT | CASRLRAVDNSPLHF | TRBJ1-6 | - | TRBV27 | -
TGTGCCAGCAGCGTAGGAGCTAGCGGGGGGGAGCAGTTCTTC | CASSVGASGGEQFF | TRBJ2-1 | - | TRBV9 | TRBD2
TGTGCCAGCAGACCTTCTCGGACAGGGCGAGCTTTCTTT | CASRPSRTGRAFF | TRBJ1-1 | - | TRBV27 | TRBD1
TGTGCCAGTAGTCCCCAAATCAGTTGGGGGCCTAACTCCTACGAGCAGTACTTC | CASSPQISWGPNSYEQYF | TRBJ2-7 | - | TRBV19 | -
TGTGCCAGTAGCCGCCGACTAGCGGGAGGGCTTAACACCGGGGAGCTGTTTTTT | CASSRRLAGGLNTGELFF | TRBJ2-2 | - | TRBV19 | TRBD2
TGTGCCAGCAGCCTGGACAGGGGGAGCGCCGTGAATTCACCCCTCCACTTT | CASSLDRGSAVNSPLHF | TRBJ1-6 | once | TRBV7-2 | TRBD1
TGTGCCAGCAGTGAATCCAGGGCGGTCACTGAAGCTTTCTTT | CASSESRAVTEAFF | TRBJ1-1 | - | TRBV2 | -
TGTGCCAGCAGCCAACGACAGGGTCACTATGGCTACACCTTC | CASSQRQGHYGYTF | TRBJ1-2 | - | TRBV28 | TRBD1
TGTGCCAGTAGTATAGGGGAGCGAGCCAAAAACATTCAGTACTTC | CASSIGERAKNIQYF | TRBJ2-4 | - | TRBV19 | -
TGTGCCAGCAGCCGCGGTTTGGCGCGGGGGAACACCGGGGAGCTGTTTTTT | CASSRGLARGNTGELFF | TRBJ2-2 | - | TRBV9 | -
TGTGCCAGCAGCTTAGGGACTAGTAAGGCCTGGGAGTTCTTC | CASSLGTSKAWEFF | TRBJ2-1 | - | TRBV7-2 | TRBD2
TGTGCCAGCAGCTACCTATCCTACGAGCAGTACTTC | CASSYLSYEQYF | TRBJ2-7 | once | TRBV5-4 | -
TGTGCCAGCAGTTCTACAGGGGAGAAGCAGTACTTC | CASSSTGEKQYF | TRBJ2-7 | few | TRBV6-6 | TRBD1
TGTGCCAGCAGCCGGGGGCCCAGCGGGGGGGCCTACGAGCAGTACTTC | CASSRGPSGGAYEQYF | TRBJ2-7 | - | TRBV5-6 | TRBD2
TGTGCCAGCAGCGTAGGCGGAGAGTCCTACGAGCAGTACTTC | CASSVGGESYEQYF | TRBJ2-7 | - | TRBV9 | -
TGTGCCTTTAGTGTGGGCAGGGGGCGAAATGGCTACACCTTC | CAFSVGRGRNGYTF | TRBJ1-2 | - | TRBV30 | TRBD1
TGCGCCAGCAGGAGAGCGGGAGCTTCGAGCACCGGGGAGCTGTTTTTT | CASRRAGASSTGELFF | TRBJ2-2 | - | TRBV5-1 | TRBD2
TGTGCCAGCAGCTCGGGACTCCCCGGGGGCTACACCTTC | CASSSGLPGGYTF | TRBJ1-2 | - | TRBV13 | -